Here is one T cell receptor (beta chain) with its context. Its antigen is not known. This CDR3 is 15 amino acids long. The data originate from a study of T cell responses to AZD1222 COVID-19 vaccine. Whole-study results and caveats: Spike-spanning, vaccine-associated CD4 TCRs were dominant at 160-218 and 743-854. There were repertoire samples only from the period after the peak T cell response. In the spike-specific TCR repertoire, nearly half reportedly target unmutated variant regions. Increases in Spike-specific TCR breadth and depth were seen after two AZD1222 doses.

Clones were sequenced by immunoSEQ multiplex PCR, and TCRdb holds only the in-frame ones, with some missing. Among about 150,000 clones, about nine tenths were seen once, and the ten largest hold around 4.9%. V is TRBV21-1 and J is TRBJ2-3; the table's D gene call, TRBD1, was not cross checked with the DNA. TRBV21-1 is assigned pseudogene status. The clonotype originates from an adult in good health. The sample was peripheral blood, taken on day 0 of AZD1222 vaccination. The CDR3 reads CASSKEQVNGWAQYF. The CDR3 DNA sequence: TGTGCCAGCAGCAAAGAACAGGTGAACGGATGGGCGCAGTATTTT.